The T cell receptor (beta chain) described here comes from a study of post-analysis software for immune sequencing data. On the study more broadly: Clinical courses comprised relapsing-remitting, secondary progressive and progressive-relapsing multiple sclerosis. Study-wide points: The F measure placed samples prepared in the same batch into strongly shared clusters. Compared with controls, patients had more of about 5 TRBV segments, including TRBV5-6, TRBV5-1 and TRBV20-1.

Note on this clonotype: The target antigen is unknown.

Germline assignment: CDR1 SGHRS and CDR2 YFSETQ. Trimming left V 4 bases short and J 6 bases short, with 17 bases between. This CDR3 contains 14 residues. Every TCR beta cDNA library bore unique molecular identifiers. Once about 0.95 to 10 million T cells were used, hundreds of thousands of cDNA molecules resulted. TCRdb ran MiXCR on the PCR reads and lists one entry per CDR3 protein. This sample carries hundreds of thousands of distinct CDR3 sequences, 25% to 30% of them seen once, and the ten largest clones take roughly 0.53%. The source material was blood. The chain uses TRBV5-1 and TRBJ2-7, with D uncertain. This clonotype originated in a girl between 10 and 17 years old with multiple sclerosis. The CDR3: CASSPLSPWGEQYF. The CDR3 DNA reads as TGCGCCAGCAGCCCCCTCAGCCCTTGGGGCGAGCAGTACTTC.